Following are 29 T cell receptor beta chains from one sample sequenced in a study of cytomegalovirus exposure and HLA in healthy donors. With 60 Vbeta and 13 Jbeta primers, the PCR was carried out. Here immunoSEQ multiplex PCR was the method, and the copy in TCRdb shows in-frame clones only, minus some. The sample carries fewer than 250,000 clones, approximately 83% recorded once. The specimen sequenced was PBMCs. These receptor sequences come from a boy aged 2-15 years in good health and CMV-seronegative.

The chain links TRBV5-5 to TRBJ1-1; the D gene is possibly TRBD1 (5 bases). There are 14 residues in the CDR3. CDR1 is SGHKS, CDR2 YYEKEE, per germline (reference sequence). Trimming removed 0 bases from V and 4 bases from J, with 10 bases in between. Here the CDR3 DNA reads TGTGCCAGCAGCTTGGGTGGGGGGAGCACTGAAGCTTTCTTT. Protein sequence: CASSLGGGSTEAFF.

This chain uses TRBV7-3 with TRBJ2-2; no firm D call. Germline loops: CDR1 SGHTA, CDR2 FQGTGA. The CDR3 consists of 16 residues. The germline V and J ends were trimmed by 2 bases and 3 bases, with 13 bases remaining between them. The CDR3 loop reads CASSLWAETDTGELFF. In DNA, the CDR3 is TGTGCCAGCAGCTTATGGGCCGAAACAGACACCGGGGAGCTGTTTTTT.

V usage is TRBV2 and J usage is TRBJ1-1; the D gene is possibly TRBD1 (5 bases). This CDR3 is built from 14 residues. Trimming stripped 8 bases from V and 0 bases from J, with 13 bases between. The germline gives CDR1 SNHLY, CDR2 FYNNEI. The CDR3 sequence: CASGRAVLNTEAFF. In nucleotides, the CDR3 is TGTGCCAGCGGCAGGGCGGTTTTGAACACTGAAGCTTTCTTT.

The chain joins TRBV27 to TRBJ1-6; 7 bases fit TRBD1. This CDR3 region has 13 residues. In germline, CDR1 is MNHEY, CDR2 SMNVEV (reference sequence). With V trimmed by 9 bases and J by 9 bases, 8 bases remained unmatched. DNA for the CDR3: TGTGCCAGTTCTACAGGGGCGGGTTCACCCCTCCACTTT. This sequence encodes CASSTGAGSPLHF.

The chain carries TRBV7-2 and TRBJ1-4; D gene ambiguous. V lost 5 bases to trimming and J lost 2 bases, with 6 bases between them. This CDR3 is built from 13 residues. The germline CDR1 and CDR2 sequences are SGHTA and FQGNSA. CDR3 residues: CASSRVTNEKLFF. CDR3 nucleotides: TGTGCCAGCAGCCGTGTGACTAATGAAAAACTGTTTTTT.

V and J are TRBV29-1 and TRBJ2-6, with 8 positions matching TRBD1. J lost 3 bases, V lost 4 bases, and 11 bases had no gene match. Germline loops: CDR1 SQVTM, CDR2 ANQGSEA. CDR3 length equals 17 residues. The CDR3 DNA follows: TGCAGCGTTGTTGCAGGGGGCGTATTGTTTGGGGCCAACGTCCTGACTTTC. Translated, it gives CSVVAGGVLFGANVLTF.

The chain has TRBV7-9 and TRBJ2-7; TRBD2 matches at 7 bases. CDR1 and CDR2 from the germline V gene are SEHNR and FQNEAQ (reference sequence). J gave up 5 bases and V 3 bases, and 4 bases lay outside the gene matches. The CDR3 consists of 13 residues. CDR3 region: CASSLGGGNEQYF. CDR3 nucleotide sequence: TGTGCCAGCAGCTTGGGGGGGGGAAACGAGCAGTACTTC.

V is TRBV27 and J is TRBJ1-6, with D unclear. Trimming cost V 3 bases and J 10 bases, with 7 bases left between them. Germline CDR1 is MNHEY and CDR2 is SMNVEV (reference sequence). The CDR3 extends over 12 amino acids. The CDR3 region has the DNA TGTGCCAGCAGTTTGGCGGCCTCACCCCTCCACTTT. Translated: CASSLAASPLHF.

CDR3 sequence reads: CASAGRVSYEQYF. CDR3 DNA sequence: TGTGCCAGTGCTGGGAGAGTCTCCTACGAGCAGTACTTC. The chain carries TRBV2 and TRBJ2-7, with D maybe TRBD2 (5 bases). Trimming left V 9 bases short and J 0 bases short, with 12 bases between. Germline V CDR1 and CDR2: SNHLY, FYNNEI. The CDR3 is made up of 13 amino acids.

V usage is TRBV30 and J usage is TRBJ2-5; 7 bases map to TRBD1. The assigned J gene may be wrong: the sequence end matches TRBJ2-7 better. CDR1 is GTSNPN, CDR2 SVGIG, per germline (reference sequence). CDR3 length equals 15 residues. The CDR3 sequence is CAWSATWTGSYEQYF. The CDR3 DNA follows: TGTGCCTGGAGCGCAACGTGGACAGGCTCCTACGAGCAGTACTTC.

V and J are TRBV5-1 and TRBJ2-5; 9 nucleotides align to TRBD1. Germline lookup yields CDR1 SGHRS and CDR2 YFSETQ. V gave up 3 bases and J gave up 5 bases; unmatched junction bases: 8. The length of the CDR3 is 15 residues. CDR3 loop: CASSYGQGQAETQYF. The CDR3 bases are TGCGCCAGCAGCTATGGACAGGGGCAGGCGGAGACCCAGTACTTC.

The V gene is TRBV6-5, the J gene TRBJ2-7, with TRBD1 matching over 7 bases. Germline lookup yields CDR1 MNHEY and CDR2 SVGAGI. The CDR3 sequence is 13 residues long. With 5 bases clipped from V and 1 base from J, the junction kept 2 bases outside the gene matches. This CDR3 reads CASSDRASYEQYF. The DNA for the CDR3 is TGTGCCAGCAGTGACAGGGCTTCCTACGAGCAGTACTTC.

This chain uses TRBV4-2 with TRBJ2-5; D is possibly TRBD2 (5 bases). The J call may be faulty, since TRBJ2-7 better matches the DNA end. This CDR3 is built from 14 residues. Germline CDR1 LGHNA, CDR2 YNFKEQ. The CDR3 region is CASSQELAGYEQYF. CDR3 DNA sequence: TGTGCCAGCAGCCAAGAGCTAGCAGGATACGAGCAGTACTTC.

The rearrangement uses TRBV7-9 and TRBJ2-7; TRBD2 matches at 8 bases. From germline, CDR1 is SEHNR and CDR2 FQNEAQ (reference sequence). Losses at the gene ends were 4 bases for V and 6 bases for J; bases not matched to a gene: 5. There are 13 residues in the CDR3. Written as DNA, the CDR3 is TGTGCCAGCAGCTCAGGACTAGCACGCGAGCAGTACTTC. Translation gives CASSSGLAREQYF.

This clone showed up just a few times. The rearrangement links TRBV7-3 to TRBJ1-1; unclear D gene. Germline V gene data show CDR1 as SGHTA and CDR2 as FQGTGA. Trimming stripped 8 bases from V and 0 bases from J, with 10 bases between. This CDR3 has 13 amino acids. The CDR3 bases are TGTGCCAGCTCCACGAACATGAACACTGAAGCTTTCTTT. Its translation is CASSTNMNTEAFF.

CDR3 DNA sequence: TGCGCCAGCTCGCCCCCGTGGAGCGGAGCAGATACGCAGTATTTT. Translated: CASSPPWSGADTQYF. The chain couples TRBV5-1 to TRBJ2-3, with D perhaps TRBD2 (5 bases). Germline CDR1 and CDR2: SGHRS and YFSETQ. V shed 7 bases and J shed 4 bases, with 19 bases lying between them. The CDR3 is 15 residues long.

The chain links TRBV19 to TRBJ1-2, with 9 bases aligning to TRBD1. The V and J ends lost 7 bases and 1 base, in that order; junction bases with no gene match: 10. Germline CDR1 LNHDA, CDR2 SQIVND (reference sequence). This CDR3 comprises 16 residues. In nucleotides, the CDR3 is TGTGCCAGTACCCCGGGACAGGGAACTTATAACTATGGCTACACCTTC. It codes for CASTPGQGTYNYGYTF.

Here the CDR3 reads CASSEGHRGGQETQYF. CDR3 DNA: TGTGCCAGCAGTGAAGGGCACAGGGGAGGACAAGAGACCCAGTACTTC. The rearrangement uses TRBV25-1 and TRBJ2-5; possible D gene TRBD1, 7 bases. The V gene's germline CDR1 is MGHDK and CDR2 SYGVNS. Trimming removed 2 bases at V and 2 bases at J, with 15 bases between. The CDR3 extends over 16 amino acids.

Remarks on this clone: Other DNA sequences in this specimen translate into the identical CDR3. The chain employs TRBV4-2 and TRBJ2-5, with 7 bases lining up with TRBD2. Trimming cost V 1 base and J 2 bases; bases outside gene matches: 1. Germline V gene data show CDR1 as LGHNA and CDR2 as YNFKEQ. The CDR3 runs 14 residues. The CDR3 DNA reads as TGTGCCAGCAGCCAAGCGGGAGGACAAGAGACCCAGTACTTC. It yields the protein CASSQAGGQETQYF.

The chain uses TRBV7-8 and TRBJ1-5; D is unresolved. Trimming shortened V by 5 bases and J by 3 bases, and 11 bases separated the two germline ends. The CDR3 is 14 residues long. Germline loops: CDR1 SGHVS, CDR2 FQNEAQ. In DNA form, the CDR3 reads TGTGCCAGCAGCGTCGAGTCTTCCAATCAGCCCCAGCATTTT. It specifies CASSVESSNQPQHF.

Only one count was recorded for this clone. The chain couples TRBV27 to TRBJ2-5, with a possible D match to TRBD1 (6 bases). The end of the DNA aligns better with TRBJ2-7, so the J call may be wrong. Per the germline V gene, CDR1 is MNHEY and CDR2 is SMNVEV (reference sequence). CDR3 length equals 13 residues. The CDR3 spells CASSRDINYEQYF. The CDR3 DNA reads as TGTGCCAGCAGCCGGGACATTAACTACGAGCAGTACTTC.

On this clone itself: This may stem from a read error, because a much larger clone lies one nucleotide away. V and J are TRBV6-1 and TRBJ2-7; no clear D. Germline V gene data show CDR1 as MNHNS and CDR2 as SASEGT. This CDR3 has 11 amino acids. Between the trimmed V and J ends, which lost 3 bases and 3 bases, there was a span of 3 bases. The CDR3 DNA sequence: TGTGCCAGCAGTGACAGCTACGAGCAGTACTTC. Protein sequence: CASSDSYEQYF.

This clone came up a few times. The gene calls are TRBV6-1 and TRBJ2-3; a possible D gene is TRBD1 (6 bases). The CDR3 runs 16 residues. V lost 4 bases and J 2 bases, leaving 16 bases between the germline ends. In germline, CDR1 is MNHNS, CDR2 SASEGT. The CDR3 coding sequence is TGTGCCAGCAGTGCCCGGACAGTAGCACACACAGATACGCAGTATTTT. Its protein product is CASSARTVAHTDTQYF.

This CDR3 reads CASSPPPTGPNTEAFF. The DNA of the CDR3 is TGTGCCAGCTCACCACCCCCTACAGGGCCGAACACTGAAGCTTTCTTT. This chain connects TRBV18 to TRBJ1-1, with D perhaps matching TRBD1 (6 bases). Between the trimmed V and J ends, which lost 0 bases and 1 base, there was a span of 12 bases. CDR1 is KGHSH and CDR2 is LQKENI in the germline V gene. The CDR3 sequence is 16 residues long.

The chain has TRBV30 and TRBJ2-3; 9 bases line up with TRBD1. V dropped 2 bases and J dropped 4; count of bases not matched to a gene: 4. The V gene's germline CDR1 is GTSNPN and CDR2 SVGIG (reference sequence). The CDR3 runs to 14 residues. CDR3 sequence reads: CAWSNRGPPDTQYF. CDR3 DNA: TGTGCCTGGAGTAACAGGGGGCCCCCAGATACGCAGTATTTT. Using reference TRBV30 and TRBJ2-3 for the parts outside the CDR3, the full variable domain is SQTIHQWPATLVQPVGSPLSLECTVEGTSNPNLYWYRQAAGRGLQLLFYSVGIGQISSEVPQNLSASRPQDRQFILSSKKLLLSDSGFYLCAWSNRGPPDTQYFGPGTRLTVL.

This clone was picked up one time. The chain uses TRBV2 and TRBJ2-1, with 8 nucleotides matching TRBD2. The length of the CDR3 is 13 residues. Looked up from germline, CDR1 is SNHLY and CDR2 is FYNNEI. V was pared by 10 bases and J by 2 bases, with 4 bases of the junction left unmatched. In DNA form, the CDR3 reads TGTGCCAACAAGCGGGAGCCCTACAATGAGCAGTTCTTC. This codes for CANKREPYNEQFF. Full variable domain (outside the CDR3, taken from reference TRBV2 and TRBJ2-1): EPEVTQTPSHQVTQMGQEVILRCVPISNHLYFYWYRQILGQKVEFLVSFYNNEISEKSEIFDDQFSVERPDGSNFTLKIRSTKLEDSAMYFCANKREPYNEQFFGPGTRLTVL.

The V gene is TRBV5-6, the J gene TRBJ1-4, with D tentatively TRBD1 (5 bases). Germline V gene lookup returns CDR1 SGHDT and CDR2 YYEEEE. This CDR3 contains 17 residues. V was clipped by 3 bases and J by 0 bases, with 15 bases between them. The CDR3, as DNA: TGTGCCAGCAGCTGGCAAGGGGCCCTGGCAACTAATGAAAAACTGTTTTTT. It encodes CASSWQGALATNEKLFF.

The V and J genes are TRBV4-2 and TRBJ2-7, with 10 bases matching TRBD2. Looked up from germline, CDR1 is LGHNA and CDR2 is YNFKEQ. The J segment lost 2 bases and the V segment lost 0 bases, leaving 1 base of the junction unmatched. The CDR3 runs to 15 residues. The CDR3 loop reads CASSQESGGAYEQYF. As DNA, the CDR3 is TGTGCCAGCAGCCAAGAGAGCGGGGGGGCCTACGAGCAGTACTTC.

The chain uses TRBV9 and TRBJ2-3; a possible D gene is TRBD2 (6 bases). The CDR3 length is 19 residues. Trimming left V 7 bases short and J 4 bases short, with 31 bases between. Germline assignment: CDR1 SGDLS and CDR2 YYNGEE. The CDR3 loop is CASAPLLPEGPNLADTQYF. DNA for the CDR3: TGTGCCAGCGCACCTCTTTTACCGGAGGGGCCCAACCTGGCAGATACGCAGTATTTT.